The 2 T cell receptor beta chains below were found in one sample sequenced in a study of low-dose radiotherapy and immunotherapy resistance in tumors. Priming of first-strand cDNA relied on TRAV- and TRBV-specific primers (covering alpha and beta chains). PCR amplification of the TCRs was performed with Phusion for approximately 20 PCR cycles, and it relied on a constant-region primer together with a V-primer adapter. TCRdb re-called the reads through MiXCR, storing one row per CDR3 protein. The sample has tens of thousands of distinct CDR3 sequences, 8% to 10% seen once; the top ten hold around 0.98%. Time point denoted: before trial treatment. The source was PBMCs, collected before treatment. These receptors were taken from a male donor with prostate cancer.

This clonotype was observed at least ten times. The chain combines TRBV20-1 with TRBJ2-1; D uncertain. The V gene lost 5 bases and the J gene lost 5 bases, with 7 bases spanning the gap. This CDR3 contains 11 residues. Germline V gives CDR1 DFQATT, CDR2 SNEGSKA (reference sequence). Written as DNA, the CDR3 is TGCAGTGCTCGATATAACAATGAGCAGTTCTTC. This encodes CSARYNNEQFF.

This clonotype was recorded at least ten times. The chain combines TRBV6-6 with TRBJ2-1; TRBD2 matches at 7 bases. Unmatched junction bases numbered 5, after V lost 6 bases and J lost 0 bases. This CDR3 spans 15 amino acids. The V gene's germline CDR1 is MNHNY and CDR2 SVGAGI (reference sequence). DNA for the CDR3: TGTGCCAGCAGCCCCAGCGGGAACTCCTACAATGAGCAGTTCTTC. It codes for CASSPSGNSYNEQFF.